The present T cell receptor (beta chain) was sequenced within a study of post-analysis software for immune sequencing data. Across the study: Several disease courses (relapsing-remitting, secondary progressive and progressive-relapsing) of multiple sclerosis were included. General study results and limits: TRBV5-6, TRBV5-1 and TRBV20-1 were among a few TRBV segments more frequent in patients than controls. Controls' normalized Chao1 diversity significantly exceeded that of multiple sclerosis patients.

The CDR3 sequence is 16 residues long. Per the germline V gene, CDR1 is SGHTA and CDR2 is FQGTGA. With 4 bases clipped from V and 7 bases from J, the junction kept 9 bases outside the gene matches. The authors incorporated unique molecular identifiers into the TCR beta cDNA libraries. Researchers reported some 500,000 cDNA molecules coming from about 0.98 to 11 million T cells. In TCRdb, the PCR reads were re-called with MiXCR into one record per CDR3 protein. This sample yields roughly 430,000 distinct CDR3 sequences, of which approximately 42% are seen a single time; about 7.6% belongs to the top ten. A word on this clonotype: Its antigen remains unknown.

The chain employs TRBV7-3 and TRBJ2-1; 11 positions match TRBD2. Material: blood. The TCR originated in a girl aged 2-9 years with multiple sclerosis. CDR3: CASSSYSGGAWNEQFF. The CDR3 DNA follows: TGTGCCAGCAGCTCTTATAGCGGGGGGGCCTGGAATGAGCAGTTCTTC.